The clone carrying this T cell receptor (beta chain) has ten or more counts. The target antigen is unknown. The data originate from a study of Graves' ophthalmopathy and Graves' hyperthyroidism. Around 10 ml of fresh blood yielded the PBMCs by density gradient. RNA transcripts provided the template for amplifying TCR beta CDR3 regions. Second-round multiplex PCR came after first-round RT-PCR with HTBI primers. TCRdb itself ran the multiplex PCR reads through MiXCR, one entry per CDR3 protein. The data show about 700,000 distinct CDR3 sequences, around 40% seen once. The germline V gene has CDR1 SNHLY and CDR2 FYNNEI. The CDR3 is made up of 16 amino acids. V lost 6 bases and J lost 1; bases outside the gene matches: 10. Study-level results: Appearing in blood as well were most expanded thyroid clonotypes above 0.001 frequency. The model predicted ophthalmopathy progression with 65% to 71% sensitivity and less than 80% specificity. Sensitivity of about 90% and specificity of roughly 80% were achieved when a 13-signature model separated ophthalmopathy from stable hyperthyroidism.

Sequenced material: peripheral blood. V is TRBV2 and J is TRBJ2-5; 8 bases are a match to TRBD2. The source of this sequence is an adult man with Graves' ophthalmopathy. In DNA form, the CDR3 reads TGTGCCAGCAGCTGGGGAAGCGGGAGAACCCAAGAGACCCAGTACTTC. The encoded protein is CASSWGSGRTQETQYF.